In its sample, the clone carrying this T cell receptor beta chain was seen once. Its antigen is as yet unknown. This table comes from immunoSEQ multiplex PCR, and its TCRdb copy is limited to in-frame clones, with some not included. Here the sample spans some 70,000 clones, about four fifths being singletons. The data originate from a study of OX40 agonist ivuxolimab in advanced cancers. The overall study: The dose of intravenous ivuxolimab that patients received every 2 weeks ranged from 0.01 to 10 mg/kg. Study-wide points: Averaged across samples, CD8+ T cells carried more expanded clones than CD4+ did.

The TCR was taken from an adult with an advanced solid tumor such as melanoma, head and neck, liver or kidney cancer. This specimen was CD4+ or CD8+ T cells sorted from blood, taken in a trial of the OX40 agonist ivuxolimab.

CDR3 coding DNA: TGTGCCAGTAGTATAGATATTGGCAGAAGCTATGGCTACACCTTC. Encoded protein: CASSIDIGRSYGYTF. J is TRBJ1-2 and V is TRBV19; D gene uncertain. Germline CDR1 is LNHDA and CDR2 is SQIVND (reference sequence). Between the trimmed V and J ends, which lost 0 bases and 4 bases, there was a span of 12 bases. The length of the CDR3 is 15 residues.